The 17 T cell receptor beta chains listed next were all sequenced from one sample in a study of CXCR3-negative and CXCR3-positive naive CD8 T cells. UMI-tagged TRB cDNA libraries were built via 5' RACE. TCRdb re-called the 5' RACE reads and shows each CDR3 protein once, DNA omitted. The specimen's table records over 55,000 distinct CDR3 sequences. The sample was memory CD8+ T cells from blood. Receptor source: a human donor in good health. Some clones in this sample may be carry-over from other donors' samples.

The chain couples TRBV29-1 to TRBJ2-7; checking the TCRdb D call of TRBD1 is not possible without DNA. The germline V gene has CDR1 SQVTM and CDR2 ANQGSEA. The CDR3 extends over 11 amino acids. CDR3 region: CSVGQGDEQYF.

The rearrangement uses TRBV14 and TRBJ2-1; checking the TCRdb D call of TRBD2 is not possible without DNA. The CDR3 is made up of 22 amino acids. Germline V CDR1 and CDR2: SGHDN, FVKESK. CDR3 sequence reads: CASSPRTNRGTSGRKFYNEQFF.

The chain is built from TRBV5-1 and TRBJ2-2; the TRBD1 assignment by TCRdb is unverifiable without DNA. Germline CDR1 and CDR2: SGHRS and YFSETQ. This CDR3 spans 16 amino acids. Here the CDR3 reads CASRLPLSGDTGELFF.

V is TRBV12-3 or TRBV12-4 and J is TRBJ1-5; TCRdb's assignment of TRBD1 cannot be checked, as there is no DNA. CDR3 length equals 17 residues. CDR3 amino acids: CASSLYAQGASNQPQHF.

The CDR3 sequence is CASSLVEGMAFF. The V gene is TRBV7-9, the J gene TRBJ1-1; TCRdb picks TRBD1, but there is no DNA to check that call. The CDR3 consists of 12 residues. CDR1 is SEHNR, CDR2 FQNEAQ, per germline (reference sequence).

Here the CDR3 reads CASSWTGEQFF. The rearrangement joins TRBV11-2 to TRBJ2-1; TCRdb selects TRBD1, and the lack of DNA leaves this call unchecked. The CDR3 totals 11 residues. Germline V gene lookup returns CDR1 SGHAT and CDR2 FQNNGV.

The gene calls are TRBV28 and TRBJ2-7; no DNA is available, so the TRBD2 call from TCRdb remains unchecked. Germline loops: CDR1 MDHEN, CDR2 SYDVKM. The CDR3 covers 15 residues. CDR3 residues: CASSSLREPSELQYF.

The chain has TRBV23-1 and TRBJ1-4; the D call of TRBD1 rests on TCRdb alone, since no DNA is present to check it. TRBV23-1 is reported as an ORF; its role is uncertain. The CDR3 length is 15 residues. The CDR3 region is CASSQGDRGHEKLFF.

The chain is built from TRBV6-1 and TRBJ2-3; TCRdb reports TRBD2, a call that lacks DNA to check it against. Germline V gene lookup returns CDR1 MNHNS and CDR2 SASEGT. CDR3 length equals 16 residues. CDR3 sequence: CASTSGVTSGIYTQYF.

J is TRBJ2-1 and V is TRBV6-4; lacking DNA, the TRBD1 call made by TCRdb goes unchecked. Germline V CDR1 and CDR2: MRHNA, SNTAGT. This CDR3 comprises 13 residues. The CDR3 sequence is CASSRGSNNEQFF.

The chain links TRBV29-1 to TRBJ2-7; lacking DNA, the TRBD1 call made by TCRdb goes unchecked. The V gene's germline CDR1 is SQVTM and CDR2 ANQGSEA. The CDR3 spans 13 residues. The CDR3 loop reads CSVEKRDRGEQYF.

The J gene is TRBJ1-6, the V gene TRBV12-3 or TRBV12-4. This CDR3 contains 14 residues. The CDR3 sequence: CASSLSSYNSPLHF.

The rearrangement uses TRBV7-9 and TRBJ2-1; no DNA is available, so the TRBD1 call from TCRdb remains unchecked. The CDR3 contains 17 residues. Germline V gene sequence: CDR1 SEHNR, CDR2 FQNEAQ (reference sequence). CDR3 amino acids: CASSSRPGHQLYNEQFF.

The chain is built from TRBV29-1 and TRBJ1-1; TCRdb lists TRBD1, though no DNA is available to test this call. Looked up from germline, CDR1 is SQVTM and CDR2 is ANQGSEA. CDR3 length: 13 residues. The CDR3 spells CSVTGQVNTEAFF.

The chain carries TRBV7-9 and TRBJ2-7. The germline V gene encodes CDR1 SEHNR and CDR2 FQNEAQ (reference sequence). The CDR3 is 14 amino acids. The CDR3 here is CASSLVTGSYEQYF.

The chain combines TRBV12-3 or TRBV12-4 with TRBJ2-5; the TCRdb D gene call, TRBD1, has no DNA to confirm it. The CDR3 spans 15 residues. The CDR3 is CASIRRTGGEETQYF.

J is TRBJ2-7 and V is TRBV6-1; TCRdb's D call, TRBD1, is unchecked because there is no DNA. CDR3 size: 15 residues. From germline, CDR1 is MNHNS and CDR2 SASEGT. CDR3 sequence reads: CASSESGDSIYEQYF.